The T cell receptor beta chain under discussion was sequenced for a study of CD8 T cells in ankylosing spondylitis. General study findings and limits: A TCR beta motif of roughly 8 highly homologous variants appeared characteristic of ankylosing spondylitis blood. Disease-linked clones, CD8+, were relatively rare in peripheral blood.

This clonotype was seen at least ten times. Its antigen is not known. Construction of TCR beta libraries was performed using quantitative 5'-RACE with molecular barcodes. TCRdb called the 5' RACE reads again in MiXCR, with one record for every CDR3 protein. This table holds roughly 490,000 distinct CDR3 sequences, roughly 5% found once. The junction had 4 bases not matched to a gene; V was cut back by 0 bases and J by 7 bases. The germline V gene has CDR1 SGHRS and CDR2 YFSETQ. The CDR3 loop spans 14 amino acids. V is TRBV5-1 and J is TRBJ2-4; 7 bases match TRBD1. The sequence was collected from a male donor with ankylosing spondylitis. Sequencing input: blood, either unsorted or a sorted T cell fraction (not recorded which). The CDR3 here is CASSLGQGLNIQYF. DNA of the CDR3: TGCGCCAGCAGCTTGGGACAGGGTTTGAACATTCAGTACTTC.